The rows below give T cell receptor beta chains drawn from one sample of a study of blood T cell repertoires in COVID-19. Repertoires were generated with immunoSEQ multiplex PCR, while TCRdb's copy carries only in-frame clones and drops some. The sample has 290,000 or so clones; over 75% are singletons. Sequencing was carried out using peripheral blood. These receptors were taken from a man aged 50-60 years with active or convalescent COVID-19. Both conserved end residues are part of each CDR3. Each record gives: D gene, V gene, clone size, J gene, CDR3 DNA, CDR3 protein. A D gene is named only where the DNA matches it firmly. The size of a clone is reported for some rows only, either as once, few or many, or as a class for expanded clones.

>-|TRBV5-8|once|TRBJ1-2
TGTGCCAGCAGCTCTAAGGGCAGGGAAGGCGGCTACACCTTC
CASSSKGREGGYTF
>-|TRBV5-1|-|TRBJ2-2
TGCGCCAGCAGCTTGGGACATACCACCGGGGAGCTGTTTTTT
CASSLGHTTGELFF
>-|TRBV28|-|TRBJ2-3
TGTGCCAGCAACGGGGGTAGCACAGATACGCAGTATTTT
CASNGGSTDTQYF
>TRBD1|TRBV19|-|TRBJ2-2
TGTGCCAGTCGGCCCGGGACAGGGTCCACCGGGGAGCTGTTTTTT
CASRPGTGSTGELFF
>TRBD1|TRBV5-6|-|TRBJ1-2
TGTGCCAGCACCCAGGGGGCGAGCTACACCTTC
CASTQGASYTF
>-|TRBV21-1|-|TRBJ1-1
TGTGCCAGCAGCAAATTGACCCAGGGGATTTCTGAAGCTTTCTTT
CASSKLTQGISEAFF
>TRBD2|TRBV19|-|TRBJ2-7
TGTGCCAGTAGCAAACTAGCGGGAGGCGAGCAGTACTTC
CASSKLAGGEQYF
>TRBD2|TRBV5-1|-|TRBJ2-3
TGCGCCAGCAGCTTGCCCGGACTAGCGGGCAACACAGATACGCAGTATTTT
CASSLPGLAGNTDTQYF
>TRBD2|TRBV6-2/TRBV6-3|few|TRBJ2-1
TGTGCCAGCAGTCGTCCAAAGGGACTAGCGGGAGGGTACGTTGAGCAGTTCTTC
CASSRPKGLAGGYVEQFF
>-|TRBV2|-|TRBJ1-1
TGTGCCAGCAGTACGATACCCGGGAACACTGAAGCTTTCTTT
CASSTIPGNTEAFF
>-|TRBV6-6|-|TRBJ1-1
-
CASTTSGRGETEAFF
>-|TRBV3-1/TRBV3-2|-|TRBJ1-3
TGTGCCAGCAGCCACAGGGCGAATGGAAACACCATATATTTT
CASSHRANGNTIYF
>TRBD2|TRBV7-6|-|TRBJ2-3
TGTGCCAGCAGCTTAGGGGGGGGGACTGTCAGCACAGATACGCAGTATTTT
CASSLGGGTVSTDTQYF
>TRBD1|TRBV4-1|-|TRBJ1-4
TGCGCCAGCAGCCAGTACAGGGGCGGCGAAAAACTGTTTTTT
CASSQYRGGEKLFF
>-|TRBV3-1/TRBV3-2|-|TRBJ2-3
TGTGCCAGCAGCCAGAGGGGGGGTCCAGATACGCAGTATTTT
CASSQRGGPDTQYF
>-|TRBV19|-|TRBJ1-2
TGTGCCAGTAGTCCTGTTTGGTTAGCTAACTATGGCTACACCTTC
CASSPVWLANYGYTF
>TRBD2|TRBV10-3|-|TRBJ2-1
TGTGCCATCAGTGGGGGGACTAGCGGGATCTCAAAAAGCTCCTACAATGAGCAGTTCTTC
CAISGGTSGISKSSYNEQFF
>-|TRBV2|-|TRBJ2-7
TGTGCCAGCAGTGGATCTGGGGACTCTCCGACCTACGAGCAGTACTTC
CASSGSGDSPTYEQYF
>-|TRBV15|-|TRBJ2-1
TGTGCCACCAGCAGAGATAATCGGGAGGAGCAGTTCTTC
CATSRDNREEQFF
>-|TRBV27|-|TRBJ2-7
TGTGCCAGCAGTTTGGACTATAACTCCTACGAGCAGTACTTC
CASSLDYNSYEQYF
>-|TRBV12-5|once|TRBJ2-7
TGTGCTAGTGGTCTGGACTCGGTTCGGGAGCAGTACTTC
CASGLDSVREQYF
>-|TRBV5-1|-|TRBJ1-1
TGCGCCAGCAGCCAACAGGGTCGGGAAACTGAAGCTTTCTTT
CASSQQGRETEAFF
>-|TRBV24-1|-|TRBJ2-1
TGTGCCACCAGTGCAGGGCGGTCTGAGCAGTTCTTC
CATSAGRSEQFF
>-|TRBV7-2|-|TRBJ2-3
TGTGCCAGCAGCCGCGAGTCTAGCACAGATACGCAGTATTTT
CASSRESSTDTQYF
>-|TRBV7-8|-|TRBJ2-1
TGTGCCAGCAGCCTGGGTGGGGCTCAAGCGAAGTTCTTC
CASSLGGAQAKFF
>-|TRBV5-4|-|TRBJ1-5
TGTGCCAGCAGCATGCAGGGAAATCAGCCCCAGCATTTT
CASSMQGNQPQHF
>-|TRBV5-3|-|TRBJ2-7
TGTGTCAGAAGCCCCCATTTGAGCTCCTACGAGCAGTACTTC
CVRSPHLSSYEQYF
>-|TRBV19|-|TRBJ1-1
TGTGCCAGTTCATATATCCGGGAAGTGAACACTGAAGCTTTCTTT
CASSYIREVNTEAFF
>-|TRBV4-1|-|TRBJ1-1
TGCGCCAGCAGCCACCCTATTTTGAACACTGAAGCTTTCTTT
CASSHPILNTEAFF
>TRBD2|TRBV28|-|TRBJ2-1
TGTGCCAGCAGCCGACTAGCACAGCAGTTCTTC
CASSRLAQQFF
>-|TRBV9|-|TRBJ1-1
TGTGCCAGCAGCGTAGAAGGGGGATTGGAAGCTTTCTTT
CASSVEGGLEAFF
>-|TRBV4-3|-|TRBJ1-4
TGCGCCAGCAGCCAAGGGGACACGGGAAAACTGTTTTTT
CASSQGDTGKLFF
>-|TRBV5-1|-|TRBJ1-1
TGCGCCAGCAGCTTACAGGATTCGTTTGAAGCTTTCTTT
CASSLQDSFEAFF
>TRBD2|TRBV18|-|TRBJ2-7
TGTGCCAGCTCACCTCGAACTAGCGGGAGAGCCTACGAGCAGTACTTC
CASSPRTSGRAYEQYF
>-|TRBV18|-|TRBJ1-5
TGTGCCAGCTCACCGTCGGGGAGAAATAGCAATCAGCCCCAGCATTTT
CASSPSGRNSNQPQHF
>TRBD2|TRBV27|-|TRBJ2-3
TGTGCCAGTACCTCTAGCGGGAGGAGCACAGATACGCAGTATTTT
CASTSSGRSTDTQYF
>TRBD2|TRBV4-1|-|TRBJ2-7
TGCGCCAGCAGCCCTTCGCCGGGACTAGCTTACGAGCAGTACTTC
CASSPSPGLAYEQYF
>-|TRBV2|-|TRBJ1-3
TGTGCCAGCAGTAGGGAGACGCCAAGGTCGAGCGCTGGAAACACCATATATTTT
CASSRETPRSSAGNTIYF
>-|TRBV9|-|TRBJ2-2
TGTGCCAGCAGCCTGGGACAGAACACCGGGGAGCTGTTTTTT
CASSLGQNTGELFF
>TRBD1|TRBV5-6|-|TRBJ1-3
TGTGCCAGCAGCTTGCAGGGGGCTGGCGGAAACACCATATATTTT
CASSLQGAGGNTIYF
>-|TRBV7-6|-|TRBJ2-1
TGTGCCAGCAGCTCCGGCGGCAATGAGCAGTTCTTC
CASSSGGNEQFF
>TRBD1|TRBV4-2|-|TRBJ2-7
TGTGCCAGCACCATCGGGACAGGACGAGACTACGAGCAGTACTTC
CASTIGTGRDYEQYF
>-|TRBV30|-|TRBJ1-2
TGTGCCTGGAGTGTATCAGCGGGCTCTACCTATGGCTACACCTTC
CAWSVSAGSTYGYTF
>TRBD2|TRBV7-2|-|TRBJ2-3
TGTGCCAGCAGCCCCCGACTAGCGGGAGGACTCTCGCGGGCAGATACGCAGTATTTT
CASSPRLAGGLSRADTQYF
>-|TRBV19|-|TRBJ2-2
TGTGCCAGTAGTCCCCAGGGGGGGAACACCGGGGAGCTGTTTTTT
CASSPQGGNTGELFF
>TRBD1|TRBV7-8|-|TRBJ1-1
TGTGCCAGCAGCAACCGACAGGGACTGAGGACTGAAGCTTTCTTT
CASSNRQGLRTEAFF
>TRBD2|TRBV9|-|TRBJ2-1
TGTGCCAGCAGCGTAGTGGCGGGAGGGCCCAATGAGCAGTTCTTC
CASSVVAGGPNEQFF
>-|TRBV7-9|-|TRBJ2-1
TGTGCCAGCAGCCGACGGGGGACGTTCGATGAGCAGTTCTTC
CASSRRGTFDEQFF
>TRBD2|TRBV11-1|-|TRBJ2-5
TGTGCCAGCAGCTCCCGGAGCGGGGGAGAGACCCAGTACTTC
CASSSRSGGETQYF
>TRBD2|TRBV27|-|TRBJ2-5
TGTGCCAGCGCTGCCCTTGGTGGTAGCGGGAGGGGAGAGACCCAGTACTTC
CASAALGGSGRGETQYF